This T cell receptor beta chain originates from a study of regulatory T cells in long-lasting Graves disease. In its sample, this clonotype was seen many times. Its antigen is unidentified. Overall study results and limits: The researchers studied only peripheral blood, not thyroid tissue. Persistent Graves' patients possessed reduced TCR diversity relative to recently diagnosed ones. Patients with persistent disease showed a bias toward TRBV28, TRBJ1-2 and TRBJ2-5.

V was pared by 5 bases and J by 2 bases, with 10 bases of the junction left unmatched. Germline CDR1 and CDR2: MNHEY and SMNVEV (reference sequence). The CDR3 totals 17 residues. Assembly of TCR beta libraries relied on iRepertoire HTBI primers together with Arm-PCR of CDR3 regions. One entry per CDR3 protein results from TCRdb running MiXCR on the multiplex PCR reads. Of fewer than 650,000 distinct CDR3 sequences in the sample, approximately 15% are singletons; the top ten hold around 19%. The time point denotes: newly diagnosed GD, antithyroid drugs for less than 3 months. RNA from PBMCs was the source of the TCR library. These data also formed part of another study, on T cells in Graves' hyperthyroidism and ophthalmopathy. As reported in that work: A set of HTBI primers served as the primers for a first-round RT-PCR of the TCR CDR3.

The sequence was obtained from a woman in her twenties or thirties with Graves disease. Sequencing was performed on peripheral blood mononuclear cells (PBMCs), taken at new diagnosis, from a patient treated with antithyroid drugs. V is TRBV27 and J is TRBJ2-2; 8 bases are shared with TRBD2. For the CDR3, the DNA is TGTGCCAGCAGTCTCCGGGGTAGCGGGGATAACACCGGGGAGCTGTTTTTT. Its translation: CASSLRGSGDNTGELFF.